This TCR beta chain was documented in a study of human T cells and chemical hapten exposure. Study-wide context: The patient population, which was mostly female, had alopecia areata, totalis or universalis.

Time point given: pre-sensitization, week 0. Treatment of the sample: therapeutic diphenylcyclopropenone sensitization with weekly scalp DPC. TCRdb analysed the RACE reads with MiXCR anew, one entry per CDR3 protein. The profile shows 250,000 or so distinct CDR3 sequences, over 7.5% of them singletons. The origin of this receptor is a man in his late teens or twenties with alopecia areata. Some clones in this sample may be carry-over from other donors' samples. The source was whole blood, collected in connection with sensitization to the hapten diphenylcyclopropenone (DPC).

CDR3 sequence: CASSYSASGGINTQYF. Written as DNA, the CDR3 is TGTGCCAGCAGTTACTCTGCTAGCGGGGGAATTAATACGCAGTATTTT. The chain employs TRBV6-2 or TRBV6-3 and TRBJ2-3; TRBD2 agrees at 10 bases. Germline V CDR1 and CDR2: MNHEY, SVGEGT. The length of the CDR3 is 16 residues. Trimming took 0 bases from V and 7 from J; bases not matched to a gene: 7.